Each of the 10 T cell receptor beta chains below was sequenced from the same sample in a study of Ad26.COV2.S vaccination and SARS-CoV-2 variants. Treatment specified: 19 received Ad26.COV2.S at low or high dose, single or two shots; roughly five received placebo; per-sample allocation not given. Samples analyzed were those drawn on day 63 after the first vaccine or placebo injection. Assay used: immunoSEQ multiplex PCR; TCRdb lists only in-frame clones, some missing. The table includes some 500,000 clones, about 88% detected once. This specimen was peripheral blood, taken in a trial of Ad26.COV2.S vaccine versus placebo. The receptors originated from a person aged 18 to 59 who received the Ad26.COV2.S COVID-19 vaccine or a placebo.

The CDR3 is CASSLVGKGNYGYTF. The CDR3 nucleotides read TGTGCCAGCAGCTTAGTGGGTAAAGGGAACTATGGCTACACCTTC. The chain uses TRBV7-9 and TRBJ1-2; no firm D call. Germline lookup yields CDR1 SEHNR and CDR2 FQNEAQ (reference sequence). V dropped 1 base and J dropped 2 bases, with 11 bases sitting between them. This CDR3 has 15 amino acids.

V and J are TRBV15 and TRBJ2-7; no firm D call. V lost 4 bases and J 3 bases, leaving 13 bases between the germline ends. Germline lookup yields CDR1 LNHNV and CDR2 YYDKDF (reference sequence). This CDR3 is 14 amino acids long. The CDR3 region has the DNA TGTGCCACCAGCATTCTGGCCTTGGACTACGAGCAGTACTTC. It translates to CATSILALDYEQYF.

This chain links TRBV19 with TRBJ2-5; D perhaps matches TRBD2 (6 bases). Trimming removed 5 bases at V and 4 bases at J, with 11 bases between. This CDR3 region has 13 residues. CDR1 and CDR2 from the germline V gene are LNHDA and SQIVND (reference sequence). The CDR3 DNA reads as TGTGCCAGTAGTGCGGGACTCGCAGAGACCCAGTACTTC. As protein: CASSAGLAETQYF. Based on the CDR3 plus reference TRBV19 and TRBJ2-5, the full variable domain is DGGITQSPKYLFRKEGQNVTLSCEQNLNHDAMYWYRQDPGQGLRLIYYSQIVNDFQKGDIAEGYSVSREKKESFPLTVTSAQKNPTAFYLCASSAGLAETQYFGPGTRLLVL.

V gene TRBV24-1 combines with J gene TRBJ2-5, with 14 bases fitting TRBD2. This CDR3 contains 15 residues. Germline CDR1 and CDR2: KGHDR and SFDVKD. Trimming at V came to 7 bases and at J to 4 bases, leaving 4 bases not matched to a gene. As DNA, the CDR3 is TGTGCCACCAGCGGGACTAGCGGGAGCGGAGAGACCCAGTACTTC. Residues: CATSGTSGSGETQYF.

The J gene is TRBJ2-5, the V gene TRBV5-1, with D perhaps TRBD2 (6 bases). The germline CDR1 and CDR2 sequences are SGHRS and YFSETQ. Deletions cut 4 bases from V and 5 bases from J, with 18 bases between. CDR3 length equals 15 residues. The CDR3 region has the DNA TGCGCCAGCAGCCCAACGGGCCCGGGGGTCGAGACCCAGTACTTC. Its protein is CASSPTGPGVETQYF.

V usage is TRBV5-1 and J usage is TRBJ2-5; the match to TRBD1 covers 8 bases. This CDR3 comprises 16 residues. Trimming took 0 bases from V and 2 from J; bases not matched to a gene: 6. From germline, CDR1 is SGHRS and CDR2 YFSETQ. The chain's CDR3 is CASSLGVTGVQETQYF. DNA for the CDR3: TGCGCCAGCAGCTTGGGGGTGACAGGGGTACAAGAGACCCAGTACTTC. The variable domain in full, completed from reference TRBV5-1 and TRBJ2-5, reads KAGVTQTPRYLIKTRGQQVTLSCSPISGHRSVSWYQQTPGQGLQFLFEYFSETQRNKGNFPGRFSGRQFSNSRSEMNVSTLELGDSALYLCASSLGVTGVQETQYFGPGTRLLVL.

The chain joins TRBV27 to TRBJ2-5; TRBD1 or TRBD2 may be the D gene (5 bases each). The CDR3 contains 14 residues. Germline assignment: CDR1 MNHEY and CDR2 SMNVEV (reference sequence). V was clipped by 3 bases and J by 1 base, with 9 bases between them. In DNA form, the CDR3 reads TGTGCCAGCAGTTTCAGGGACCTCCAAGAGACCCAGTACTTC. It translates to CASSFRDLQETQYF.

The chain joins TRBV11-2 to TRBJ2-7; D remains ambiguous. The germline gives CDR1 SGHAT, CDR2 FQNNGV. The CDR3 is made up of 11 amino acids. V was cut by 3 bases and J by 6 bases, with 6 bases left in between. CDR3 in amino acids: CASSLVSEQYF. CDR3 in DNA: TGTGCCAGCAGCTTGGTTTCCGAGCAGTACTTC.

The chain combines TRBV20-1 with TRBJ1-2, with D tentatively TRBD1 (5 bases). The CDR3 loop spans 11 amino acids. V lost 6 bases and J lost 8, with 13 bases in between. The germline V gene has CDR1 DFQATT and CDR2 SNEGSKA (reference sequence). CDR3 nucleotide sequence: TGCAGTGCCCCCAAGGCAGGGGGCTACACCTTC. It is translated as CSAPKAGGYTF.

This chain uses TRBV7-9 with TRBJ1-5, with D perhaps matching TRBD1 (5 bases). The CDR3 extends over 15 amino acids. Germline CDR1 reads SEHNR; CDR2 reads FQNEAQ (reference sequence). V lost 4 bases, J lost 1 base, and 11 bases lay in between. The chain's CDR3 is CASSSQGGSNQPQHF. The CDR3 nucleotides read TGTGCCAGCAGCTCCCAGGGAGGCAGCAATCAGCCCCAGCATTTT. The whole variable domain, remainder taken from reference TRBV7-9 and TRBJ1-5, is DTGVSQNPRHKITKRGQNVTFRCDPISEHNRLYWYRQTLGQGPEFLTYFQNEAQLEKSRLLSDRFSAERPKGSFSTLEIQRTEQGDSAMYLCASSSQGGSNQPQHFGDGTRLSIL.